Each of the 20 T cell receptor beta chains below was sequenced from the same sample in a study of T cell responses to AZD1222 COVID-19 vaccine. Sequencing used immunoSEQ multiplex PCR; TCRdb keeps in-frame clones, though not all of them. Of 180,000 or so clones in the sample, about 94% were seen once. The sample consisted of peripheral blood, taken 28 days after the second AZD1222 dose. Source of these receptors: an adult who received the AZD1222 COVID-19 vaccine.

V gene TRBV7-2 combines with J gene TRBJ1-5; D is ambiguous. The CDR3 loop spans 15 amino acids. Trimming pared 5 bases from V and 0 bases from J, leaving 11 bases between. Germline V gene lookup returns CDR1 SGHTA and CDR2 FQGNSA. This CDR3 is CASSPDVYSNQPQHF. The DNA of the CDR3 is TGTGCCAGCAGCCCGGACGTCTATAGCAATCAGCCCCAGCATTTT.

The V gene is TRBV12-3 or TRBV12-4, the J gene TRBJ2-1; D unresolved. The CDR3 spans 11 residues. V dropped 1 base and J dropped 12 bases, with 7 bases sitting between them. The CDR3 loop reads CASSLGLGQFF. The CDR3 region has the DNA TGTGCCAGCAGTTTAGGACTCGGGCAGTTCTTC.

The chain carries TRBV27 and TRBJ1-2, with 11 bases identical to TRBD1. J gave up 5 bases and V 5 bases, and 10 bases lay outside the gene matches. CDR3 length equals 16 residues. The germline gives CDR1 MNHEY, CDR2 SMNVEV (reference sequence). CDR3 sequence reads: CASSPTGQGAWYGYTF. In nucleotides, the CDR3 is TGTGCCAGCAGTCCCACAGGACAGGGGGCGTGGTATGGCTACACCTTC.

The chain is built from TRBV21-1 and TRBJ1-3. TRBV21-1 is flagged as a pseudogene. This CDR3 is built from 17 residues. CDR3 bases: TGTGCCAGCAGCAGACCCGCCGGGGAGAACTCTGGAAACACCATATATTTT. It yields the protein CASSRPAGENSGNTIYF.

The chain is built from TRBV5-1 and TRBJ1-2; a possible D gene is TRBD1 (6 bases). This CDR3 comprises 15 residues. V gave up 4 bases and J gave up 0 bases, with 13 bases separating them. Germline V CDR1 and CDR2: SGHRS, YFSETQ. The CDR3 nucleotides are TGCGCCAGCAGCCGAGGGGACAACGCTAACTATGGCTACACCTTC. Protein sequence: CASSRGDNANYGYTF.

J is TRBJ1-2 and V is TRBV5-4, with 8 bases matching TRBD1. The CDR3 is 14 amino acids. The germline gives CDR1 SGHNT, CDR2 YYREEE (reference sequence). V trimming: 3 bases; J trimming: 0 bases; junction bases outside the gene matches: 1. The CDR3, as DNA: TGTGCCAGCAGCTCACAGGGGGCTAACTATGGCTACACCTTC. Translated, it gives CASSSQGANYGYTF. Full variable domain (missing parts from reference TRBV5-4 and TRBJ1-2): ETGVTQSPTHLIKTRGQQVTLRCSSQSGHNTVSWYQQALGQGPQFIFQYYREEENGRGNFPPRFSGLQFPNYSSELNVNALELDDSALYLCASSSQGANYGYTFGSGTRLTVV.

The chain has TRBV19 and TRBJ2-3; perhaps D is TRBD1 or TRBD2 (5 bases each). This CDR3 has 14 residues. In germline, CDR1 is LNHDA, CDR2 SQIVND (reference sequence). V lost 3 bases and J 4 bases, leaving 11 bases between the germline ends. CDR3 amino acids: CASSMGPGSDTQYF. CDR3 DNA: TGTGCCAGTAGTATGGGGCCGGGGTCAGATACGCAGTATTTT.

The chain joins TRBV7-9 to TRBJ1-2, with D unclear. The CDR3 covers 16 residues. The V end lost 3 bases, the J end lost 0 bases, and 14 bases lay between the germline ends. Germline values: CDR1 SEHNR, CDR2 FQNEAQ (reference sequence). In DNA form, the CDR3 reads TGTGCCAGCAGCTTTACCGGGCCAGCTGCTAACTATGGCTACACCTTC. It translates to CASSFTGPAANYGYTF.

V gene TRBV4-1 combines with J gene TRBJ1-5, with 8 bases matching TRBD1. The CDR3 is 16 amino acids. Germline V gene lookup returns CDR1 MGHRA and CDR2 YSYEKL. V was clipped by 4 bases and J by 3 bases; unmatched bases: 8. The CDR3 DNA is TGCGCCAGCAGCCGCGTCGGACAGGGAACCAATCAGCCCCAGCATTTT. This sequence encodes CASSRVGQGTNQPQHF.

The rearrangement joins TRBV3-1 (or the pseudogene TRBV3-2) to TRBJ2-7; 12 nucleotides line up with TRBD2. There are 15 residues in the CDR3. V trimming: 6 bases; J trimming: 2 bases; junction bases outside the gene matches: 5. CDR1 LGHDT and CDR2 YNNKEL come from the germline V gene (reference sequence). CDR3 sequence (DNA): TGTGCCAGCAGAAAGACTAGCGGGGGAACCTACGAGCAGTACTTC. It specifies CASRKTSGGTYEQYF.

The chain recombines TRBV10-2 with TRBJ2-7, with D uncertain. V was trimmed by 5 bases and J by 0 bases, leaving 14 bases between them. CDR3 length: 15 residues. Germline CDR1 reads WSHSY; CDR2 reads SAAADI. The CDR3 protein is CASSLIYSSSYEQYF. As DNA, the CDR3 is TGCGCCAGCAGTCTTATTTACAGTAGCTCCTACGAGCAGTACTTC.

This rearrangement joins TRBV27 to TRBJ2-4; D uncertain. This CDR3 is 18 amino acids long. The V and J ends lost 4 bases and 0 bases respectively, with 19 bases between them. Germline values: CDR1 MNHEY, CDR2 SMNVEV (reference sequence). The CDR3: CASSYSAEGWQAKNIQYF. CDR3 coding DNA: TGTGCCAGCAGTTACTCGGCCGAAGGGTGGCAAGCCAAAAACATTCAGTACTTC.

This clone was detected only once. The chain recombines TRBV5-1 with TRBJ1-5; no clear D gene. Germline V gene data show CDR1 as SGHRS and CDR2 as YFSETQ. Trimming removed 2 bases from V and 5 bases from J, with 8 bases in between. CDR3 length: 13 amino acids. As DNA, the CDR3 is TGCGCCAGCAGCTTAACACCCGATCAGCCCCAGCATTTT. It specifies CASSLTPDQPQHF.

This clone has a single count. This chain uses TRBV5-6 with TRBJ1-4; D gene uncertain. The CDR3 consists of 13 residues. V was pared by 4 bases and J by 7 bases, with 11 bases between. The germline V gene encodes CDR1 SGHDT and CDR2 YYEEEE. The CDR3 sequence: CASSHDLGEKLFF. In nucleotides, the CDR3 is TGTGCCAGCAGCCATGACCTGGGTGAAAAACTGTTTTTT.

The V gene is TRBV29-1, the J gene TRBJ1-1, with TRBD1 as a possible D gene (5 bases). The CDR3 covers 13 residues. The germline V gene encodes CDR1 SQVTM and CDR2 ANQGSEA. Deletions cut 6 bases from V and 1 base from J, with 12 bases between. The CDR3 is CSVRIGGNTEAFF. CDR3 nucleotides: TGCAGCGTCCGAATCGGGGGGAACACTGAAGCTTTCTTT.

V and J are TRBV2 and TRBJ1-5, with TRBD1 matching over 7 bases. The CDR3 runs 14 residues. Per germline, CDR1 SNHLY and CDR2 FYNNEI. V shed 5 bases, J shed 5 bases, and the junction held 6 bases outside the gene matches. The CDR3 DNA follows: TGTGCCAGCAGTTCGGACAGGTCAGATCAGCCCCAGCATTTT. Translation: CASSSDRSDQPQHF.

This chain joins TRBV7-6 and TRBJ2-2; TRBD1 might be the D (6 bases). Germline V gives CDR1 SGHVS, CDR2 FNYEAQ. V lost 1 base and J lost 7, with 10 bases in between. The CDR3 contains 14 residues. The CDR3 DNA reads as TGTGCCAGCAGCTTAGGGGCAGGGGTCGGGGAGCTGTTTTTT. Its protein product is CASSLGAGVGELFF.

This chain uses TRBV5-1 with TRBJ1-1; D ambiguous. Per germline, CDR1 SGHRS and CDR2 YFSETQ. V was trimmed by 3 bases and J by 4 bases, leaving 16 bases between them. The CDR3 has 15 amino acids. The CDR3 coding sequence is TGCGCCAGCAGCTCGGCCGTAGACATTTCCACTGAAGCTTTCTTT. Translation: CASSSAVDISTEAFF.

The genes are TRBV9 and TRBJ2-2; D not certain. Germline V CDR1 and CDR2: SGDLS, YYNGEE. V dropped 1 base and J dropped 2 bases, with 12 bases sitting between them. This CDR3 has 16 residues. The CDR3 reads CASSVFLGGNTGELFF. In DNA, the CDR3 is TGTGCCAGCAGCGTATTCCTAGGTGGAAACACCGGGGAGCTGTTTTTT.

The chain joins TRBV4-1 to TRBJ1-6, with D perhaps TRBD1 (5 bases). This CDR3 has 13 amino acids. Trimming took off 2 bases at V and 15 bases at J, with 14 bases between the two ends. Germline V gives CDR1 MGHRA, CDR2 YSYEKL. The CDR3 region is CASSQWGTPGLHF. CDR3 in DNA: TGCGCCAGCAGCCAATGGGGGACCCCAGGCCTCCACTTT.